This is a list of T cell receptor beta chains from one sample in a study of technical replicates of blood from a few donors. This table comes from immunoSEQ multiplex PCR, and its TCRdb copy is limited to in-frame clones, with some not included. The top ten clones hold roughly 0.25% of a sample with tens of thousands of clones, roughly 94% of them seen once. The sequenced material came from T cells isolated from PBMCs. These receptors came from a human donor in good health. CDR3s include the opening cysteine and the closing phenylalanine or tryptophan. D genes are given only for firm matches. Size is stated for part of the rows, as once, few or many counts, or as a class when the clone is expanded.

j_call	clone_size	v_call	cdr3_length	d_call	cdr3_nt	cdr3_aa
TRBJ1-1	once	TRBV4-1	12	NA	TGCGCCAGCAGCCGCTCTGGCCATGAAGCTTTCTTT	CASSRSGHEAFF
TRBJ1-2	NA	TRBV29-1	14	TRBD1	TGCAGCGTTGAACATGGACAGGGGGGCTATGGCTACACCTTC	CSVEHGQGGYGYTF
TRBJ2-1	NA	TRBV5-1	12	NA	TGCGCCAGCATGAGCTCCTACAATGAGCAGTTCTTC	CASMSSYNEQFF
TRBJ2-5	NA	TRBV5-6	15	NA	TGTGCCAGCAGCCCTGCCGGGTGGGGGGAAGAGACCCAGTACTTC	CASSPAGWGEETQYF
TRBJ2-1	NA	TRBV5-1	14	TRBD1	TGCGCCAGCAGCCCCCGGGACAGGGTCAATGAGCAGTTCTTC	CASSPRDRVNEQFF
TRBJ2-1	NA	TRBV15	18	NA	TGTGCCACCAGCAGAGGATCCACCGGGAGAGACAGGGTGGAGGAGCAGTTCTTC	CATSRGSTGRDRVEEQFF
TRBJ2-1	NA	TRBV7-9	15	TRBD2	TGTGCCAGCAGCTTTAGCGGGGGGGCCTACAATGAGCAGTTCTTC	CASSFSGGAYNEQFF
TRBJ2-3	NA	TRBV27	12	NA	TGTGCCAGCAGTGGGGCCACAGATACGCAGTATTTT	CASSGATDTQYF
TRBJ1-2	NA	TRBV7-2	14	NA	TGTGCCAGCAGCCAAGCCGCCAGGGACTATGGCTACACCTTC	CASSQAARDYGYTF
TRBJ2-5	NA	TRBV9	17	TRBD2	TGTGCCAGCAGCGAGGGGACGACTAGCGGGGGGGGAGAGACCCAGTACTTC	CASSEGTTSGGGETQYF
TRBJ2-1	NA	TRBV30	13	TRBD2	TGTGCCTGGGCCGGGACTAGATACAATGAGCAGTTCTTC	CAWAGTRYNEQFF
TRBJ2-3	NA	TRBV7-9	17	NA	TGTGCCACCGGTAAAACCGAGACAGAGAGTAGCACAGATACGCAGTATTTT	CATGKTETESSTDTQYF
TRBJ1-3	NA	TRBV10-3	14	NA	TGTGCCATCAGTGAGTTGAGCCCCGGGGACACCATATATTTT	CAISELSPGDTIYF
TRBJ1-5	few	TRBV7-9	15	NA	TGTGCCAGCAGCTTAGATACAGATGCAATCAAGCCCCAGCATTTT	CASSLDTDAIKPQHF
TRBJ2-1	NA	TRBV28	13	TRBD2	TGTGCCAGCAGTGAGACTAGCGACAATGAGCAGTTCTTC	CASSETSDNEQFF
TRBJ2-1	once	TRBV11-1	16	TRBD2	TGTGCCAGCAGCCCCCTAGCGGGAGGGCCCCTCCGTGAGCAGTTCTTC	CASSPLAGGPLREQFF
TRBJ2-7	NA	TRBV10-1	14	TRBD2	TGCGCCAGCAGTGAACTAGCGGGAGTCCACGAGCAGTACTTC	CASSELAGVHEQYF
TRBJ1-5	few	TRBV19	15	TRBD1	TGTGCCAGCCACCGAGGACAGGCCGGAAACCAGCCCCAGCATTTT	CASHRGQAGNQPQHF
TRBJ2-1	NA	TRBV14	15	NA	TGTGCCAGCAGCCTAATGACTAGCTCCTACAATGAGCAGTTCTTC	CASSLMTSSYNEQFF
TRBJ1-1	few	TRBV7-9	13	NA	TGTGCCAGCAGCTCATACTATAAGACTGAAGCTTTCTTT	CASSSYYKTEAFF
TRBJ1-1	NA	TRBV10-1	13	TRBD1	TGCGCCAGCCGCTTGCAGGGGGCCACTGAAGCTTTCTTT	CASRLQGATEAFF
TRBJ2-2	NA	TRBV10-3	16	TRBD1	TGTGCCATCAGTGTCTTGGGACAGGGTTCCACCGGGGAGCTGTTTTTT	CAISVLGQGSTGELFF
TRBJ2-2	NA	TRBV4-1	16	NA	TGCGCCAGCAGCTCTCGGATAGGGGAGAACACCGGGGAGCTGTTTTTT	CASSSRIGENTGELFF
TRBJ2-1	NA	TRBV4-1	15	NA	TGCGCCAGCAGCCAAGTCGAGTCTTCGTCGGGTGAGCAGTTCTTC	CASSQVESSSGEQFF
TRBJ2-3	NA	TRBV7-2	16	TRBD2	TGTGCCAGCAGCGCACGACTAGCGGGACGCACAGATACGCAGTATTTT	CASSARLAGRTDTQYF
TRBJ2-7	NA	TRBV19	13	NA	TGTGCCAGTAGTATGTTTATATCCTACGAGCAGTACTTC	CASSMFISYEQYF
TRBJ2-5	NA	TRBV7-6	17	NA	TGTGCCAGCAGCTCGTTGTCTTGGGCAGTAGGTGAAGAGACCCAGTACTTC	CASSSLSWAVGEETQYF
TRBJ2-4	NA	TRBV5-1	15	TRBD2	TGCGCCAGCAGCTCGACTAGCGGGAGTGGTAACATTCAGTACTTC	CASSSTSGSGNIQYF
TRBJ1-1	NA	TRBV6-1	13	NA	TGTGCCAGCAGTCAGGACGGGAGGACTGAAGCTTTCTTT	CASSQDGRTEAFF
TRBJ1-3	NA	TRBV7-6	14	NA	TGTGCCAGCAGCCGCGGGAGCTCTGGAAACACCATATATTTT	CASSRGSSGNTIYF
TRBJ2-1	NA	TRBV19	13	TRBD1	TGTGCCAGTAAAGGACAGGGGGCAAGTGAGCAGTTCTTC	CASKGQGASEQFF
TRBJ2-5	NA	TRBV13	16	TRBD2	TGTGCCAGCAGCCTTCGGACTAGCGGGTACCAAGAGACCCAGTACTTC	CASSLRTSGYQETQYF
TRBJ1-1	NA	TRBV5-4	14	NA	TGTGCCAGCAGCTTGGAATTTGGAGGGACTGAAGCTTTCTTT	CASSLEFGGTEAFF
TRBJ2-7	NA	TRBV15	15	NA	TGTGCCACCAGCAGGGCCCTAGGTAGAACCTACGAGCAGTACTTC	CATSRALGRTYEQYF
TRBJ2-7	NA	TRBV4-1	15	TRBD2	TGCGCCAGCAGCCTTCGGGGACTAGCTTACCACGAGCAGTACTTC	CASSLRGLAYHEQYF
TRBJ1-5	NA	TRBV19	14	NA	TGTGCCAGTAGTATAACGAAAGCTAATCAGCCCCAGCATTTT	CASSITKANQPQHF
TRBJ1-5	NA	TRBV7-2	15	NA	TGTGCCAGCAGCTTAAGGGACTACAGCAATCAGCCCCAGCATTTT	CASSLRDYSNQPQHF
TRBJ2-3	NA	TRBV5-1	16	TRBD1	TGCGCCAGCAGCTTGTCTTTGGGACAGAGCACAGATACGCAGTATTTT	CASSLSLGQSTDTQYF
TRBJ1-2	NA	TRBV4-1	15	NA	TGCGCCAGCAGCAGGGAGGGAGGGCCCTACTATGGCTACACCTTC	CASSREGGPYYGYTF
TRBJ2-7	NA	TRBV29-1	14	NA	TGCAGCGTAGAAGGAGAGGCGACGCGGTACGAGCAGTACTTC	CSVEGEATRYEQYF
TRBJ1-3	NA	TRBV11-2	18	TRBD1	TGTGCCAGCAGCTTAGTAGGGACAGGGCTTTACTCTGGAAACACCATATATTTT	CASSLVGTGLYSGNTIYF
TRBJ2-2	NA	TRBV5-4	20	TRBD1	TGTGCCAGCAGCTTTAATCCGGGACAGGGCTCCCGAGTCCGCACCGGGGAGCTGTTTTTT	CASSFNPGQGSRVRTGELFF
TRBJ2-1	NA	TRBV12-5	15	NA	TGTGCTAGTGGTTTCGGTTCAGGAAACTACAATGAGCAGTTCTTC	CASGFGSGNYNEQFF
TRBJ1-1	NA	TRBV29-1	13	NA	TGCAGCGTGAGAAGAGAAATGAACACTGAAGCTTTCTTT	CSVRREMNTEAFF
TRBJ2-2	NA	TRBV4-1	16	TRBD1	TGCGCCAGCAGACGCCCCGACAGGGGCTTCACCGGGGAGCTGTTTTTT	CASRRPDRGFTGELFF
TRBJ2-7	NA	TRBV27	14	TRBD2	TGTGCCAGCAGTCCGTCCGGGACTAGATGGACGCAGTACTTC	CASSPSGTRWTQYF
TRBJ1-1	NA	TRBV5-1	15	NA	TGCGCCAGCAGCTTGGGGCCCCTTGAGAACACTGAAGCTTTCTTT	CASSLGPLENTEAFF
TRBJ2-7	NA	TRBV5-4	17	TRBD2	TGTGCCAGCAGCTGGGGACTAGCGGGGCCGAGCTCCTACGAGCAGTACTTC	CASSWGLAGPSSYEQYF
TRBJ2-7	NA	TRBV12-1	11	NA	TGTGCCAGCAGCTCGCGCTACGAGCAGTACTTC	CASSSRYEQYF
TRBJ2-7	NA	TRBV19	11	NA	TGTGCCAGTAGTATGGGCGCGGGGCAGTACTTC	CASSMGAGQYF
TRBJ1-4	NA	TRBV7-9	15	NA	TGTGCCAGCAGCTTAGTGGGCAGGGCGGATGAAAAACTGTTTTTT	CASSLVGRADEKLFF
TRBJ1-3	NA	TRBV28	15	TRBD1	TGTGCCAGCAGCCATCCCAGGGGGTCTGGAAACACCATATATTTT	CASSHPRGSGNTIYF
TRBJ1-5	NA	TRBV18	16	TRBD1	TGTGCCAGCTCACCTGGACAGGGGGGTAGCAATCAGCCCCAGCATTTT	CASSPGQGGSNQPQHF
TRBJ1-1	few	TRBV7-9	18	TRBD1	TGTGCCAGCAGCTTGGTCGGTCACGGACAGGGGAAGAACACTGAAGCTTTCTTT	CASSLVGHGQGKNTEAFF